Listed below are T cell receptor beta chains from one sample, sequenced in a study of cytomegalovirus exposure and HLA in healthy donors. The table came from immunoSEQ multiplex PCR; TCRdb's copy has only in-frame clones and leaves some out. The repertoire holds approximately 170,000 clones, around 78% seen once, with approximately 7% in the top ten. Sequenced input: PBMCs. These receptors originate from a woman aged 40 to 49 in good health and CMV-seropositive. Both conserved end residues are part of each CDR3. A D gene is named only where the DNA matches it firmly. Expanded clones get a size class; other rows say once, few or many, or leave the size out.

J gene | D gene | V gene | clone size | CDR3 protein | CDR3 DNA
TRBJ2-5 | NA | TRBV28 | NA | CASSSPSTSRETQYF | TGTGCCAGCAGTAGCCCCTCAACTAGCAGAGAGACCCAGTACTTC
TRBJ2-2 | TRBD1 | TRBV30 | NA | CAWSQGQVNTGELFF | TGTGCCTGGAGTCAGGGACAGGTGAACACCGGGGAGCTGTTTTTT
TRBJ2-7 | TRBD1 | TRBV5-1 | few | CASSSAGSQGSYEQYF | TGCGCCAGCAGCTCCGCCGGTTCACAGGGGAGCTACGAGCAGTACTTC
TRBJ2-7 | TRBD1 | TRBV5-6 | few | CASSLKQGANSYEQYF | TGTGCCAGCAGTCTAAAACAGGGGGCCAACTCCTACGAGCAGTACTTC
TRBJ2-7 | TRBD2 | TRBV7-6 | NA | CASSLTSGGAWLNEQYF | TGTGCCAGCAGCTTAACTAGCGGGGGAGCCTGGCTCAACGAGCAGTACTTC
TRBJ1-2 | NA | TRBV27 | NA | CASSDDSGRPGYGYTF | TGTGCCAGCAGCGACGACTCAGGGCGACCGGGCTATGGCTACACCTTC
TRBJ1-1 | NA | TRBV7-2 | NA | CASSFKGEAFF | TGTGCCAGCAGCTTTAAGGGGGAAGCTTTCTTT
TRBJ2-3 | TRBD2 | TRBV4-1 | NA | CASSQLAESSTDTQYF | TGCGCCAGCAGCCAACTAGCGGAATCTAGCACAGATACGCAGTATTTT
TRBJ1-1 | NA | TRBV18 | NA | CASSPRDKNTEAFF | TGTGCCAGCTCACCACGGGACAAAAACACTGAAGCTTTCTTT
TRBJ2-5 | TRBD2 | TRBV7-9 | once | CASSFRAGLETQYF | TGTGCCAGCAGCTTCAGAGCGGGGCTCGAGACCCAGTACTTC
TRBJ1-5 | NA | TRBV19 | NA | CASSTPGFQPQHF | TGTGCCAGTAGTACTCCGGGGTTTCAGCCCCAGCATTTT
TRBJ2-3 | TRBD2 | TRBV2 | NA | CASRPGLAADTQYF | TGTGCCAGCAGACCGGGACTAGCAGCAGATACGCAGTATTTT
TRBJ2-3 | NA | TRBV6-6 | NA | CASSAVVSIGYF | TGTGCCAGCAGTGCGGTTGTCTCCATCGGGTATTTT
TRBJ1-1 | NA | TRBV19 | NA | CASSILDDTEAFF | TGTGCCAGTAGTATTCTAGATGACACTGAAGCTTTCTTT
TRBJ1-1 | TRBD1 | TRBV7-8 | few | CASSLVSGGTDEAFF | TGTGCCAGCAGCTTAGTGTCTGGGGGGACAGATGAAGCTTTCTTT
TRBJ2-1 | NA | TRBV5-1 | NA | CASSLDLGVYNEQFF | TGCGCCAGCAGCTTGGATCTTGGAGTATACAATGAGCAGTTCTTC
TRBJ1-5 | NA | TRBV21-1 | NA | CASMAGNQPQHF | TGTGCCAGCATGGCAGGCAATCAGCCCCAGCATTTT
TRBJ1-2 | TRBD1 | TRBV6-1 | NA | CASTGGTGELGGYTF | TGTGCCAGCACAGGAGGGACAGGGGAGTTGGGTGGCTACACCTTC
TRBJ2-2 | NA | TRBV7-2 | once | CASSSLVRSATGELFF | TGTGCCAGCAGCTCTCTAGTCCGCTCGGCCACCGGGGAGCTGTTTTTT
TRBJ1-2 | TRBD1 | TRBV4-3 | NA | CASSQWTGGAGYGYTF | TGCGCCAGCAGCCAATGGACAGGGGGCGCAGGCTATGGCTACACCTTC
TRBJ1-1 | NA | TRBV18 | NA | CASSPRDNVYTEAFF | TGTGCCAGCTCACCCCGGGACAATGTTTACACTGAAGCTTTCTTT
TRBJ1-1 | TRBD1 | TRBV7-9 | few | CASSPDRGQNTEAFF | TGTGCCAGCAGCCCCGACAGGGGGCAGAACACTGAAGCTTTCTTT
TRBJ1-6 | TRBD1 | TRBV30 | NA | CAWSTGAGASPLHF | TGTGCCTGGAGTACAGGGGCCGGGGCTTCACCCCTCCACTTT
TRBJ1-4 | TRBD1 | TRBV11-2 | NA | CASSPDRGRREKLFF | TGTGCCAGCAGCCCAGACAGGGGAAGACGTGAAAAACTGTTTTTT
TRBJ1-6 | TRBD1 | TRBV9 | NA | CASSVAGDSNSPLHF | TGTGCCAGCAGCGTAGCGGGGGACAGTAATTCACCCCTCCACTTT
TRBJ2-3 | TRBD2 | TRBV5-6 | NA | CASSLDLAGGEDTQYF | TGTGCCAGCAGCTTGGATTTGGCGGGGGGAGAAGATACGCAGTATTTT
TRBJ2-7 | NA | TRBV30 | NA | CAWSVPPPLGIHEQYF | TGTGCCTGGAGTGTACCCCCTCCGTTGGGCATACACGAGCAGTACTTC
TRBJ1-4 | NA | TRBV29-1 | NA | CSVTMAGVEKLFF | TGCAGCGTCACGATGGCCGGGGTTGAAAAACTGTTTTTT
TRBJ1-5 | TRBD1 | TRBV28 | NA | CASSQGGQGYQPQHF | TGTGCCAGCAGCCAGGGGGGACAGGGCTATCAGCCCCAGCATTTT
TRBJ2-7 | NA | TRBV11-2 | once | CASRYRDSLSYEQYF | TGTGCCAGCAGATACAGAGACAGTCTTTCCTACGAGCAGTACTTC
TRBJ1-5 | NA | TRBV4-1 | few | CASKAGTSSNQPQHF | TGCGCCAGTAAAGCCGGGACAAGTAGCAATCAGCCCCAGCATTTT
TRBJ2-1 | NA | TRBV7-6 | NA | CASSLESGSGNEQFF | TGTGCCAGCAGCTTAGAAAGCGGTTCGGGCAATGAGCAGTTCTTC
TRBJ1-2 | TRBD1 | TRBV18 | NA | CASSPLGQGDYGYTF | TGTGCCAGCTCACCTCTCGGACAGGGCGACTATGGCTACACCTTC
TRBJ1-2 | TRBD1 | TRBV6-6 | NA | CASSQDRVSSGYTF | TGTGCCAGCAGTCAGGACAGGGTTTCAAGTGGCTACACCTTC
TRBJ2-7 | NA | TRBV28 | NA | CASSSGRSYEQYF | TGTGCCAGCAGTTCTGGCAGGTCTTACGAGCAGTACTTC
TRBJ2-7 | TRBD2 | TRBV28 | many | CASSSRWRTRYEQYF | TGTGCCAGCAGCTCCCGTTGGAGGACTAGGTACGAGCAGTACTTC
TRBJ1-2 | TRBD1 | TRBV6-1 | NA | CASSEVDRGVYGYTF | TGTGCCAGCAGTGAAGTGGACAGGGGGGTCTATGGCTACACCTTC
TRBJ2-1 | TRBD1 | TRBV12-5 | NA | CASGLTDRGEQFF | TGTGCTAGTGGTTTGACGGACAGGGGGGAGCAGTTCTTC
TRBJ1-2 | NA | TRBV9 | NA | CASSASHGPLNYGYTF | TGTGCCAGCAGCGCCTCACATGGCCCATTAAACTATGGCTACACCTTC
TRBJ2-5 | NA | TRBV30 | NA | CAWSDEGLGETQYF | TGTGCCTGGAGTGATGAGGGATTAGGAGAGACCCAGTACTTC
TRBJ2-1 | NA | TRBV2 | NA | CASSRRQNANEQFF | TGTGCCAGCAGTCGTCGACAGAATGCCAATGAGCAGTTCTTC
TRBJ2-7 | TRBD1 | TRBV16 | NA | CASSQSGQGGYEQYF | TGTGCCAGCAGCCAATCGGGACAGGGGGGCTACGAGCAGTACTTC
TRBJ2-2 | NA | TRBV9 | NA | CASSTDINTGELFF | TGTGCCAGCAGTACTGACATTAACACCGGGGAGCTGTTTTTT
TRBJ1-1 | NA | TRBV19 | NA | CASSIRSQGRGTEAFF | TGTGCCAGTAGTATAAGATCACAGGGCAGGGGCACTGAAGCTTTCTTT
TRBJ1-1 | TRBD1 | TRBV18 | NA | CASSPLGQGYTEAFF | TGTGCCAGCTCACCGCTGGGACAGGGGTACACTGAAGCTTTCTTT
TRBJ2-1 | NA | TRBV30 | NA | CAWSVGRQFF | TGTGCCTGGAGTGTGGGCCGGCAGTTCTTC
TRBJ1-6 | TRBD1 | TRBV30 | NA | CAWMQGASSPLHF | TGTGCCTGGATGCAGGGGGCGTCTTCACCCCTCCACTTT
TRBJ1-6 | TRBD1 | TRBV4-2 | NA | CASSQEWSGGDSPLHF | TGTGCCAGCAGCCAAGAATGGTCAGGGGGCGATTCACCCCTCCACTTT
TRBJ2-2 | NA | TRBV6-5 | few | CASSFPGLTGELFF | TGTGCCAGCAGTTTTCCAGGGCTTACCGGGGAGCTGTTTTTT
TRBJ2-1 | TRBD2 | TRBV7-9 | few | CASSFTGEGEQFF | TGTGCCAGCAGCTTCACCGGGGAGGGTGAGCAGTTCTTC
TRBJ2-6 | NA | TRBV13 | NA | CASSPWGDPSGANVLTF | TGTGCCAGCAGCCCCTGGGGGGACCCCTCTGGGGCCAACGTCCTGACTTTC
TRBJ2-3 | TRBD2 | TRBV28 | few | CASSLRLAGTYTDTQYF | TGTGCCAGCAGTTTGCGCCTAGCGGGGACCTACACAGATACGCAGTATTTT
TRBJ1-6 | NA | TRBV6-5 | NA | CASSYSRQPNSPLHF | TGTGCCAGCAGTTACTCCCGACAGCCAAATTCACCCCTCCACTTT
TRBJ2-7 | NA | TRBV28 | NA | CASRPPEYRGSEQYF | TGTGCCAGCAGACCACCCGAGTATAGGGGGAGCGAGCAGTACTTC
TRBJ1-2 | NA | TRBV28 | many | CASSLWQGYGYTF | TGTGCCAGCAGTTTATGGCAGGGTTATGGCTACACCTTC
TRBJ1-1 | NA | TRBV20-1 | NA | CSAGGPTEAFF | TGCAGTGCCGGGGGGCCGACTGAAGCTTTCTTT
TRBJ2-7 | TRBD2 | TRBV19 | once | CASSAMRTSGGLAYEQYF | TGTGCCAGTAGTGCCATGAGGACTAGCGGGGGTCTAGCCTACGAGCAGTACTTC
TRBJ2-7 | NA | TRBV7-8 | NA | CASSLGGPYEQYF | TGTGCCAGCAGCTTAGGAGGGCCTTACGAGCAGTACTTC
TRBJ2-1 | TRBD2 | TRBV5-1 | NA | CASSPWGLAGDYRFF | TGCGCCAGCAGCCCTTGGGGACTAGCGGGGGATTATAGGTTCTTC
TRBJ2-7 | TRBD1 | TRBV13 | NA | CASKTGTGYEQYF | TGTGCCAGCAAAACCGGGACAGGGTACGAGCAGTACTTC